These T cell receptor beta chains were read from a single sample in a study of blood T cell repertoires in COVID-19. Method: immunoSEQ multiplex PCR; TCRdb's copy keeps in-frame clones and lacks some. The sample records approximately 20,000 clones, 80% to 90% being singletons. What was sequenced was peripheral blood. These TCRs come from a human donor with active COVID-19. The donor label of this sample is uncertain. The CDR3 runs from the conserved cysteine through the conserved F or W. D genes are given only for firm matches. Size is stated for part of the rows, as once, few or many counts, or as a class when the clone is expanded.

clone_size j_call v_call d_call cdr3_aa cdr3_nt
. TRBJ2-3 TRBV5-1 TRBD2 CASSPLAGGPRYF TGCGCCAGCAGCCCCCTAGCGGGAGGGCCCCGGTATTTT
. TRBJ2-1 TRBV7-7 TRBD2 CASSFDFGLAPNWQFF TGTGCTAGCAGCTTTGATTTCGGACTAGCCCCAAACTGGCAGTTCTTC
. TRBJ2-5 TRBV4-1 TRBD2 CASSQDLASGGALRETQYF TGCGCCAGCAGCCAAGATCTGGCTAGCGGGGGGGCGTTGAGGGAGACCCAGTACTTC
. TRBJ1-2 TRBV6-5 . CASTSGAGYTF TGTGCCAGCACGAGTGGGGCCGGCTACACCTTC
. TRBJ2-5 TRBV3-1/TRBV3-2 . CASSQGSLAETQYF TGTGCCAGCAGCCAAGGGTCCCTAGCGGAGACCCAGTACTTC
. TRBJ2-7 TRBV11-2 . CASSPQRGTYYEQYF TGTGCCAGCAGCCCGCAAAGAGGGACATACTACGAGCAGTACTTC
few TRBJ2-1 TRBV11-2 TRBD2 CASRLAGGRNEQFF TGTGCCAGCAGGCTAGCGGGAGGGAGGAATGAGCAGTTCTTC
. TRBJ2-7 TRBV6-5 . CASSHTGLGAYEQYF TGTGCCAGCAGTCACACAGGGCTAGGGGCCTACGAGCAGTACTTC
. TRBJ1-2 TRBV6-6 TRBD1 CASTEDRSQFF TGTGCCAGCACAGAGGACAGGTCGCAATTCTTC
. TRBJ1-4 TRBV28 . CASSPAGTRNEKLFF TGTGCCAGCAGTCCCGCCGGGACTAGGAATGAAAAACTGTTTTTT
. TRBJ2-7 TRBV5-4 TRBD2 CASSRILAASSYEQYF TGTGCCAGCAGTAGAATACTAGCGGCGAGCTCCTACGAGCAGTACTTC
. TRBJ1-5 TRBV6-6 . CASSYLGLWGNQPQHF TGTGCCAGCAGTTATCTCGGGTTATGGGGCAATCAGCCCCAGCATTTT
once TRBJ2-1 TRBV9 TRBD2 CASSVLERGGREQFF TGTGCCAGCAGCGTGTTGGAGCGGGGGGGCAGGGAGCAGTTCTTC
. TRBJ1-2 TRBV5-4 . CASSLYASPRGYTF TGTGCCAGCAGCTTGTACGCAAGCCCGAGGGGCTACACCTTC
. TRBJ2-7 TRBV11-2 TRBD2 CASSLNLLAGVSGEQYF TGTGCCAGCAGCTTAAATCTGCTAGCGGGAGTGTCGGGCGAGCAGTACTTC
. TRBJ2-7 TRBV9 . CASSVGVGLGEQYF TGTGCCAGCAGCGTAGGGGTCGGACTCGGCGAGCAGTACTTC
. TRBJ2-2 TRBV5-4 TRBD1 CASSLKGAGGELFF TGTGCCAGCAGCTTGAAGGGGGCCGGCGGGGAGCTGTTTTTT
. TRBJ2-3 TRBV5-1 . CASSSGTSTDTQYF TGCGCCAGCAGTTCCGGGACAAGCACAGATACGCAGTATTTT
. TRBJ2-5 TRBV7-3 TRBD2 CASSLVAGTQETQYF TGTGCCAGCAGCTTAGTAGCGGGGACCCAAGAGACCCAGTACTTC
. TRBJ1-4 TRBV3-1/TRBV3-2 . CASSQVAAGEKLFF TGTGCCAGCAGCCAAGTGGCCGCGGGGGAAAAACTGTTTTTT
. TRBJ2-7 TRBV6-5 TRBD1 CASRRTGGTYEQYF TGTGCCAGCAGGAGGACAGGGGGAACCTACGAGCAGTACTTC
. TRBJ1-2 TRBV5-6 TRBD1 CASSLIHDRDRGQNGYTF TGTGCCAGCAGCTTAATACATGACCGGGACAGGGGGCAGAATGGCTACACCTTC
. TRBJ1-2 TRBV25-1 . CASRGRGAYDYGYTF TGTGCCAGCAGGGGGCGGGGGGCCTACGACTATGGCTACACCTTC
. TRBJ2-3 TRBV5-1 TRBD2 CASSLTREITDTQYF TGCGCCAGCAGCTTGACGCGGGAGATAACAGATACGCAGTATTTT
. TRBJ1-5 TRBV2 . CASGGPMQGGNQPQHF TGTGCCAGCGGCGGTCCCATGCAGGGAGGGAATCAGCCCCAGCATTTT
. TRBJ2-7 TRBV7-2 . CASSLKVGPSLEQYF TGTGCCAGCAGCCTCAAGGTGGGCCCGAGTTTGGAGCAGTACTTC
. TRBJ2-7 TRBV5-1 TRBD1 CASTRDRGSYEQYF TGCGCCAGCACCCGGGACAGGGGGTCCTACGAGCAGTACTTC
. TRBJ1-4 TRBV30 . CAWSDGASEKLFF TGTGCCTGGAGTGATGGGGCTAGTGAAAAACTGTTTTTT
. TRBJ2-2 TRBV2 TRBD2 CASLVSGRASTGELFF TGTGCCAGCCTCGTTAGCGGGAGGGCTAGCACCGGGGAGCTGTTTTTT
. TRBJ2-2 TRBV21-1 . CASSQDRAIGELFF TGTGCCAGCAGCCAAGACAGGGCCATCGGGGAGCTGTTTTTT
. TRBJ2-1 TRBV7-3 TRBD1 CASRSGTGVYNEQFF TGTGCCAGCAGATCCGGGACAGGGGTGTACAATGAGCAGTTCTTC
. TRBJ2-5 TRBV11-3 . CASSLGLQETQYF TGTGCCAGCAGCTTAGGACTACAAGAGACCCAGTACTTC
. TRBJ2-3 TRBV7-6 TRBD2 CASSPPGTSGGADTQYF TGTGCCAGCAGCCCACCGGGGACTAGCGGGGGGGCAGATACGCAGTATTTT
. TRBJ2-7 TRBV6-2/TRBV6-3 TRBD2 CASSQSGRTYEQYF TGTGCCAGCAGTCAGAGCGGGAGAACGTACGAGCAGTACTTC
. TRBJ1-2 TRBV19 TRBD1 CASRLDRGINYGYTF TGTGCCAGTCGCCTCGACAGGGGGATTAACTATGGCTACACCTTC
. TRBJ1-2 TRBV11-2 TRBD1 CASSLGTGYGYTF TGTGCCAGCAGCTTAGGGACAGGCTATGGCTACACCTTC
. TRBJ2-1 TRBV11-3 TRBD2 CASSSTSVISSYEQFF TGTGCCAGCAGCTCGACTAGCGTTATTTCCTCTTATGAGCAGTTCTTC
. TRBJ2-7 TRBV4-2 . CASSQDRREQYF TGTGCCAGCAGCCAAGATCGGCGGGAGCAGTACTTC
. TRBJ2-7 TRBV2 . CASSGLGPDYEQYF TGTGCCAGCAGTGGGTTGGGCCCGGACTACGAGCAGTACTTC
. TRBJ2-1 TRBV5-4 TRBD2 CASSWGTSGSRYNEQFF TGTGCCAGCAGCTGGGGGACTAGCGGGAGTAGGTACAATGAGCAGTTCTTC
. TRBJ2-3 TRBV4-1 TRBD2 CASSQDFLAGGPDTQYF TGCGCCAGCAGCCAAGATTTCCTAGCGGGGGGCCCAGATACGCAGTATTTT
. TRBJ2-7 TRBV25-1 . CASSALGGLYEQYF TGTGCCAGCAGCGCCCTCGGGGGTTTATACGAGCAGTACTTC
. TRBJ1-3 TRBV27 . CASSLRDPGSLRSGNTIYF TGTGCCAGCAGTTTACGAGACCCGGGGAGCCTCCGCTCTGGAAACACCATATATTTT
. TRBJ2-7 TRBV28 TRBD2 CASSYLAGAYEQYF TGTGCCAGCAGTTACCTAGCGGGTGCCTACGAGCAGTACTTC
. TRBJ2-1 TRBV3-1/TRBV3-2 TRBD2 CASSQAGTSLLNEQFF TGTGCCAGCAGCCAAGCCGGGACTAGTTTATTGAATGAGCAGTTCTTC
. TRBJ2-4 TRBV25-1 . CASRSTGNIQYF TGTGCCAGCAGATCAACAGGGAACATTCAGTACTTC
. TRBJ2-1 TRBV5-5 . CASSLGEYNEQFF TGTGCCAGCAGCTTGGGGGAGTACAATGAGCAGTTCTTC
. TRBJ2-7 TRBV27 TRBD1 CASSPQGTAYYEQYF TGTGCCAGCAGTCCCCAAGGGACAGCTTACTACGAGCAGTACTTC
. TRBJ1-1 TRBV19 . CASSPRAGAAGMNTEAFF TGTGCCAGTAGTCCTCGAGCAGGCGCGGCGGGTATGAACACTGAAGCTTTCTTT
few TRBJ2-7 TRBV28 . CASSSGNNEQYF TGTGCCAGCAGTTCAGGGAACAACGAGCAGTACTTC
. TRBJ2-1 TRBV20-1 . CSAKNPGEQFF TGCAGTGCAAAAAATCCAGGAGAGCAGTTCTTC